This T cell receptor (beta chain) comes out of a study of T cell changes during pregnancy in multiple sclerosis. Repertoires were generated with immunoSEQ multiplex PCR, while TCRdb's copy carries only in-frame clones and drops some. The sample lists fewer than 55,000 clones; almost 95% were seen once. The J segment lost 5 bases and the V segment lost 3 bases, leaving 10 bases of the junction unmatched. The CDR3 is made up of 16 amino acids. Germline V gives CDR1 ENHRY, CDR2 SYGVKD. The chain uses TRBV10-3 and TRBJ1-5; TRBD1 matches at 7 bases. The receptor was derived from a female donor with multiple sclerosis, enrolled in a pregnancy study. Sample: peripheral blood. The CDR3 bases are TGTGCCATCAGTGATCGGTTGGGACAGCGTTATCAGCCCCAGCATTTT. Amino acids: CAISDRLGQRYQPQHF.